The 17 T cell receptor beta chains presented below share a single source sample, sequenced in a study of human T cells and chemical hapten exposure. Time point here: patch test 3, about 24 weeks after DPC sensitization. Treatment described: therapeutic diphenylcyclopropenone sensitization with weekly scalp DPC. A single record per CDR3 protein comes from TCRdb applying MiXCR to the RACE reads. Of over 70,000 distinct CDR3 sequences listed, approximately 10% are singletons. Sequences were derived from whole blood, sampled in connection with sensitization to the hapten diphenylcyclopropenone (DPC). Source of these receptors: a young woman with alopecia areata. Some clones in this sample may be carry-over from other donors' samples.

The table lists this clonotype with many counts. The chain recombines TRBV7-3 with TRBJ2-3; the match to TRBD2 covers 7 bases. The trim removed 5 bases at V and 4 bases at J, leaving 6 bases unmatched. This CDR3 region has 14 residues. Germline CDR1 and CDR2: SGHTA and FQGTGA. The CDR3 protein is CASSQTSWADTQYF. Here the CDR3 DNA reads TGTGCCAGCAGCCAGACTAGCTGGGCAGATACGCAGTATTTT.

There are a few counts of this clonotype. This chain links TRBV20-1 with TRBJ2-3; 7 bases line up with TRBD2. Looked up from germline, CDR1 is DFQATT and CDR2 is SNEGSKA (reference sequence). The junction had 2 bases not matched to a gene; V was cut back by 6 bases and J by 2 bases. This CDR3 contains 12 residues. In nucleotides, the CDR3 is TGCAGTGCGGGGGGGGACACAGATACGCAGTATTTT. Its protein is CSAGGDTDTQYF.

The chain couples TRBV10-3 to TRBJ1-5; D ambiguous. CDR1 and CDR2 (germline): ENHRY, SYGVKD. This CDR3 comprises 16 residues. V gave up 0 bases and J gave up 4 bases, with 13 bases separating them. Written as DNA, the CDR3 is TGTGCCATCAGTGAGTCTTCTGGCGGCGGTAATCAGCCCCAGCATTTT. Translation: CAISESSGGGNQPQHF.

The rearrangement uses TRBV18 and TRBJ2-5; D possibly uses TRBD1 or TRBD2 (6 bases each). Germline CDR1 reads KGHSH; CDR2 reads LQKENI. The CDR3 covers 18 residues. V gave up 2 bases and J gave up 1 base, with 20 bases separating them. This CDR3 reads CASSPNELSRGLQETQYF. DNA of the CDR3: TGTGCCAGCTCACCAAACGAACTTAGTCGGGGGCTCCAAGAGACCCAGTACTTC. Full variable domain (rest looked up from reference TRBV18 and TRBJ2-5): NAGVMQNPRHLVRRRGQEARLRCSPMKGHSHVYWYRQLPEEGLKFMVYLQKENIIDESGMPKERFSAEFPKEGPSILRIQQVVRGDSAAYFCASSPNELSRGLQETQYFGPGTRLLVL.

The chain employs TRBV20-1 and TRBJ1-1; D may be TRBD1 (6 bases). The V gene's germline CDR1 is DFQATT and CDR2 SNEGSKA (reference sequence). The CDR3 runs to 13 residues. Trimming left V 8 bases short and J 3 bases short, with 16 bases between. DNA for the CDR3: TGCAGTCTTACAGGGCTTTTATACACTGAAGCTTTCTTT. It codes for CSLTGLLYTEAFF.

This rearrangement joins TRBV2 to TRBJ2-3, with D unresolved. The V end was cut by 4 bases, the J end by 4 bases, with 6 bases between. The CDR3 is 12 residues long. Germline loops: CDR1 SNHLY, CDR2 FYNNEI. The CDR3 sequence: CASSVGADTQYF. As DNA, the CDR3 is TGTGCCAGCAGTGTCGGAGCAGATACGCAGTATTTT.

V usage is TRBV6-2 or TRBV6-3 and J usage is TRBJ1-5; D possibly corresponds to TRBD1 (5 bases). CDR1 and CDR2 (germline): MNHEY, SVGEGT. Deletions cut 5 bases from V and 4 bases from J, with 9 bases between. The CDR3 runs to 13 residues. CDR3 coding DNA: TGTGCCAGCAGTGGCGGGGGAAATCAGCCCCAGCATTTT. This gives the protein CASSGGGNQPQHF.

The chain is built from TRBV18 and TRBJ2-1; D remains ambiguous. The CDR3 loop spans 13 amino acids. Germline lookup yields CDR1 KGHSH and CDR2 LQKENI. V was pared by 0 bases and J by 7 bases, with 7 bases between. The CDR3 sequence: CASSPPTPNEQFF. Written as DNA, the CDR3 is TGTGCCAGCTCACCACCGACTCCGAATGAGCAGTTCTTC.

This clonotype was found many times. The V gene is TRBV28, the J gene TRBJ1-6; 7 nucleotides match TRBD1. Trimming cost V 6 bases and J 2 bases; bases outside gene matches: 1. The CDR3 consists of 14 residues. The germline V gene has CDR1 MDHEN and CDR2 SYDVKM. The CDR3 DNA follows: TGTGCCAGCAGCGGGACAGCCTATAATTCACCCCTCCACTTT. It yields the protein CASSGTAYNSPLHF.

The chain recombines TRBV18 with TRBJ1-1, with D hard to call. V dropped 3 bases and J dropped 3 bases, with 14 bases sitting between them. The germline gives CDR1 KGHSH, CDR2 LQKENI. CDR3 size: 15 residues. In DNA, the CDR3 is TGTGCCAGCTCACCCCCCGTGGGGTATGACACTGAAGCTTTCTTT. Its translation: CASSPPVGYDTEAFF.

The table lists this clonotype with many counts. The chain joins TRBV6-1 to TRBJ2-1, with 9 bases fitting TRBD2. This CDR3 is 14 amino acids long. J gave up 3 bases and V 6 bases, and 3 bases lay outside the gene matches. From germline, CDR1 is MNHNS and CDR2 SASEGT. The CDR3 DNA reads as TGTGCCAGCAGAACTAGCGGGTACTACAATGAGCAGTTCTTC. Translation: CASRTSGYYNEQFF.

This clonotype was picked up many times. The V and J genes are TRBV25-1 and TRBJ2-5; D is ambiguous. The CDR3 spans 11 residues. The germline CDR1 and CDR2 sequences are MGHDK and SYGVNS. The V end lost 1 base, the J end lost 5 bases, and 2 bases lay between the germline ends. The CDR3, as DNA: TGTGCCAGCAGTGAATGGGAGACCCAGTACTTC. Its translation is CASSEWETQYF.

This chain uses TRBV7-2 with TRBJ2-3; D is uncertain. CDR1 and CDR2 from the germline V gene are SGHTA and FQGNSA. The V end lost 1 base, the J end lost 2 bases, and 4 bases lay between the germline ends. The length of the CDR3 is 13 residues. DNA for the CDR3: TGTGCCAGCAGCTTAGAGGCCACAGATACGCAGTATTTT. As protein: CASSLEATDTQYF.

The table lists this clonotype with many counts. The J gene is TRBJ2-1, the V gene TRBV10-3, with 7 bases fitting TRBD1. The CDR3 is made up of 13 amino acids. Germline V gene sequence: CDR1 ENHRY, CDR2 SYGVKD. J lost 12 bases, V lost 2 bases, and 7 bases had no gene match. The CDR3 is CAISEEQGFPQFF. The CDR3 nucleotides read TGTGCCATCAGTGAGGAACAGGGGTTTCCGCAGTTCTTC.

This clonotype was recorded many times. V and J are TRBV6-4 and TRBJ1-2; D is unclear. This CDR3 region has 13 residues. Looked up from germline, CDR1 is MRHNA and CDR2 is SNTAGT. V lost 0 bases, J lost 11 bases, and 13 bases lay in between. CDR3: CASSDSAAKPYTF. CDR3 DNA: TGTGCCAGCAGTGACTCGGCAGCAAAACCTTACACCTTC.

This clonotype appeared a few times. V usage is TRBV7-8 and J usage is TRBJ2-2; TRBD2 matches at 7 bases. This CDR3 contains 16 residues. Per germline, CDR1 SGHVS and CDR2 FQNEAQ. V shed 4 bases, J shed 1 base, and the junction held 6 bases outside the gene matches. CDR3 in amino acids: CASSSPGGVNTGELFF. CDR3 nucleotides: TGTGCCAGCAGCTCGCCGGGGGGAGTGAACACCGGGGAGCTGTTTTTT.

The chain links TRBV3-1 to TRBJ2-2; TRBD1 or TRBD2 may be the D gene (5 bases each). The germline V gene has CDR1 LGHDT and CDR2 YNNKEL (reference sequence). The V end was cut by 1 base, the J end by 9 bases, with 9 bases between. The CDR3 consists of 13 residues. The CDR3 spells CASSQVGPRELFF. CDR3 DNA sequence: TGTGCCAGCAGCCAAGTGGGACCCAGGGAGCTGTTTTTT.